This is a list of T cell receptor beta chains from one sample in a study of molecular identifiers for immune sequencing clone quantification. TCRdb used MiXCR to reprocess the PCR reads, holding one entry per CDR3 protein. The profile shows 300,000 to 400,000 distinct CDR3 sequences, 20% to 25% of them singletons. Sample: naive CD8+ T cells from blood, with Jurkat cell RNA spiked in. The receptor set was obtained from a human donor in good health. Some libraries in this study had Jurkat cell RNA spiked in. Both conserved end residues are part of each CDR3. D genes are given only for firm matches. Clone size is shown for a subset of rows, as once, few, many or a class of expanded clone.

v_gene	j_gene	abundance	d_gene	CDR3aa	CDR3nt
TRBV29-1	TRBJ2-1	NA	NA	CSVEDPGPFTYNEQFF	TGCAGCGTTGAAGACCCGGGGCCGTTTACCTACAATGAGCAGTTCTTC
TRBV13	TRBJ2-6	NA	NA	CASSMGAGVGGANVLTF	TGTGCCAGCAGCATGGGGGCGGGAGTAGGAGGGGCCAACGTCCTGACTTTC
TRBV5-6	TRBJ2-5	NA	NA	CASSLYSSLPETQYF	TGTGCCAGCAGCTTGTATTCAAGTCTTCCCGAGACCCAGTACTTC
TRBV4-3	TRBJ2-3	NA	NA	CASSQDLRGGADTQYF	TGCGCCAGCAGCCAAGATCTGAGGGGGGGGGCAGATACGCAGTATTTT
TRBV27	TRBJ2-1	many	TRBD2	CATKLAGYGGYEQFF	TGTGCCACCAAACTAGCGGGGTACGGGGGGTATGAGCAGTTCTTC
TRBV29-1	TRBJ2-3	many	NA	CSVVRQSDTDTQYF	TGCAGCGTTGTTCGCCAGAGTGACACAGATACGCAGTATTTT
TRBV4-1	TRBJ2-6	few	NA	CASSLGGLSSGANVLTF	TGCGCCAGCAGCCTAGGAGGCCTGAGCTCTGGGGCCAACGTCCTGACTTTC
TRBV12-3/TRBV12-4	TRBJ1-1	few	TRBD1	CASSLINRGNTEAFF	TGTGCCAGCAGTTTAATAAACAGGGGGAACACTGAAGCTTTCTTT
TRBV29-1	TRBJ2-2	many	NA	CSVEWLENTGELFF	TGCAGCGTTGAGTGGCTAGAGAACACCGGGGAGCTGTTTTTT
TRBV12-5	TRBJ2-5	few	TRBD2	CASGLPNRDYLAGGQETQYF	TGTGCTAGTGGTTTGCCAAACAGGGATTATCTAGCGGGGGGCCAAGAGACCCAGTACTTC
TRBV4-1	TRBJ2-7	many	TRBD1	CASSQDEQGDPYEQYF	TGCGCCAGCAGCCAAGATGAGCAGGGGGACCCCTACGAGCAGTACTTC
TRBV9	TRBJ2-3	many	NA	CASSVVREETDTQYF	TGTGCCAGCAGCGTAGTCCGGGAAGAAACAGATACGCAGTATTTT
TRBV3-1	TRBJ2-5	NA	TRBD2	CASSQGTSGTQETQYF	TGTGCCAGCAGCCAAGGGACTAGCGGGACCCAAGAGACCCAGTACTTC
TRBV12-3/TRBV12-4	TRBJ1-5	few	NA	CASSLGATPGDTQHF	TGTGCCAGCAGTTTAGGGGCTACGCCGGGGGATACGCAGCATTTT
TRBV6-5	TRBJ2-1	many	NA	CASSAQGIEQFF	TGTGCCAGCAGTGCGCAGGGGATTGAGCAGTTCTTC
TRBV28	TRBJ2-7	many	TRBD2	CASSPIAGFPPDEQYF	TGTGCCAGCAGTCCGATAGCGGGATTCCCCCCCGACGAGCAGTACTTC
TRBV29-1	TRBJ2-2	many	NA	CSVLGDTGELFF	TGCAGCGTTCTAGGGGACACCGGGGAGCTGTTTTTT
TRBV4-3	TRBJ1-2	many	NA	CASSQGFSSPYYGYTF	TGCGCCAGCAGCCAAGGGTTCTCGTCCCCATACTATGGCTACACCTTC
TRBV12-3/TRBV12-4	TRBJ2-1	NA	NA	CASSSRLDYNGQFF	TGTGCCAGCAGCTCCCGACTAGATTACAATGGGCAGTTCTTC
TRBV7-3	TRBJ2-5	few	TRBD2	CASSLMYLAGSKETQYF	TGTGCCAGCAGCTTAATGTATCTAGCGGGATCGAAAGAGACCCAGTACTTC
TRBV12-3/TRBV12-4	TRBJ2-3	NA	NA	CASSLIRPSGPDTQYF	TGTGCCAGCAGTTTAATTCGGCCTTCGGGGCCAGATACGCAGTATTTT
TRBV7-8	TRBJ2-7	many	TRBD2	CASSGLAGGLHSYEQYF	TGTGCCAGCTCGGGACTAGCGGGGGGGCTTCACTCCTACGAGCAGTACTTC
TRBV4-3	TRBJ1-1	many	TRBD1	CASSFQGGTEAFF	TGTGCCAGTAGTTTTCAGGGGGGGACTGAAGCTTTCTTT
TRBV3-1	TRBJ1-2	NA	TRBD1	CASSQQGQGIYGYTF	TGTGCCAGCAGCCAGCAGGGACAGGGGATCTACGGCTACACCTTC
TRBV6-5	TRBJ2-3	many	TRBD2	CASSLAGGLFNTQYF	TGTGCCAGCAGTTTAGCGGGAGGACTCTTTAATACGCAGTATTTT
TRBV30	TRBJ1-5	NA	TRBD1	CAWSDGTASNQPQHF	TGTGCCTGGAGCGATGGGACAGCCAGCAATCAGCCCCAGCATTTT
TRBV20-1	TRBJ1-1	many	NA	CSARDRGGPTEAFF	TGCAGTGCTAGAGATCGAGGGGGGCCCACTGAAGCTTTCTTT
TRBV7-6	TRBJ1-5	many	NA	CASSLTTEGQPQHF	TGTGCCAGCAGCTTAACGACAGAAGGCCAGCCCCAGCATTTT
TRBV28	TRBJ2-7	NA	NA	CASNQQLEQYF	TGTGCCAGCAACCAGCAGCTTGAGCAGTACTTC
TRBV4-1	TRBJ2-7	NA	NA	CASSQDVASYEQYF	TGCGCCAGCAGCCAAGATGTGGCCTCCTACGAGCAGTACTTC
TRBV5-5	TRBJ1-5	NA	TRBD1	CASSSSGGYSNQPQHF	TGTGCCAGCAGCTCCTCAGGGGGATATAGCAATCAGCCCCAGCATTTT
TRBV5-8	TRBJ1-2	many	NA	CASSPVSGYTF	TGTGCCAGCAGCCCCGTTTCTGGCTACACCTTC
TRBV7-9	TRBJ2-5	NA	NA	CASSFRGKETQYF	TGTGCCAGCAGCTTTCGCGGGAAAGAGACCCAGTACTTC
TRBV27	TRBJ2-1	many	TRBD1	CASSLRTGNEQFF	TGTGCCAGCAGTTTAAGGACAGGGAATGAGCAGTTCTTC
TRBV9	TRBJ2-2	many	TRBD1	CASSVEQGVSNTGELFF	TGTGCCAGCAGCGTAGAACAGGGGGTATCGAACACCGGGGAGCTGTTTTTT
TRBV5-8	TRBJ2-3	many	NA	CASSLGRGPDTQYF	TGTGCCAGCAGCTTGGGAAGGGGTCCAGATACGCAGTATTTT
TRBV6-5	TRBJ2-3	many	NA	CASSYSTGGDTDTQYF	TGTGCCAGCAGTTACTCAACCGGAGGGGACACAGATACGCAGTATTTT
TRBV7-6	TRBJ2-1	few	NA	CASSARWADNRNEQFF	TGTGCCAGCAGCGCTAGGTGGGCCGACAACCGCAATGAGCAGTTCTTC
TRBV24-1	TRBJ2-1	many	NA	CATSDSNPYNEQFF	TGTGCCACCAGTGATTCGAACCCATACAATGAGCAGTTCTTC
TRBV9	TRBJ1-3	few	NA	CASSVDHTSGNTIYF	TGTGCCAGCAGCGTAGATCACACCTCTGGAAACACCATATATTTT
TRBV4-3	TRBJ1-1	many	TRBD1	CASSQYDRAFTEAFF	TGCGCCAGCAGCCAATACGACAGGGCGTTCACTGAAGCTTTCTTT
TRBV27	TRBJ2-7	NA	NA	CASSPDRTYGQYF	TGTGCCAGCAGCCCAGACAGGACCTACGGGCAGTACTTC
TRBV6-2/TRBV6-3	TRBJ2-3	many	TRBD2	CASSYGTSGADTQYF	TGTGCCAGCAGTTACGGGACTAGCGGGGCAGATACGCAGTATTTT
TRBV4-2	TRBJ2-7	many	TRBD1	CASSQNRPTGSAAYEQYF	TGTGCCAGCAGCCAAAACCGCCCGACAGGGTCGGCCGCCTACGAGCAGTACTTC
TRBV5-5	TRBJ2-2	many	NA	CASSLWGSTGELFF	TGTGCCAGCAGCTTGTGGGGCAGCACCGGGGAGCTGTTTTTT
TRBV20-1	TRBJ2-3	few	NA	CSARDSPGATDTQYF	TGCAGTGCTAGAGATAGCCCGGGAGCCACAGATACGCAGTATTTT
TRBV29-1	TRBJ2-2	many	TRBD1	CSVEVVQDRGFIAGELFF	TGCAGCGTTGAAGTTGTGCAGGACAGGGGGTTCATTGCCGGGGAGCTGTTTTTT
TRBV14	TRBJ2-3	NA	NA	CASSQDIAGIAADTQYF	TGTGCCAGCAGCCAAGATATCGCCGGGATAGCGGCAGATACGCAGTATTTT
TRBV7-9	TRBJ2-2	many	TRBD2	CASSTSGSGTGELFF	TGTGCCAGCAGCACTAGCGGGAGTGGGACCGGGGAGCTGTTTTTT
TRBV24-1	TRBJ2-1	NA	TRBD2	CATSAELAGVQEQFF	TGTGCCACCAGTGCGGAACTAGCGGGAGTACAGGAGCAGTTCTTC